This T cell receptor beta chain derives from a study of human T cells and chemical hapten exposure (dated by TCRdb to the early 2020s). Notes on the research overall: For sensitization, 2% DPC in acetone was applied to an approximately 2 cm by approximately 2 cm area of upper inner arm skin. Patients additionally received weekly therapeutic DPC doses to the scalp throughout the approximately 24-week study period. Patch tests used Finn chambers with 0.01% DPC on the upper back, scored after 6 days by International Contact Dermatitis Research Group standards. Most of the patients in the cohort were female, and the cohort covered alopecia areata with under or over 50% scalp involvement, alopecia totalis and alopecia universalis. Libraries were combined into a pool for sequencing, and differences in TCR yield between samples came mainly from small differences in library volumes within the pool. The study tracked peripheral blood TCR repertoire changes in vivo during primary and secondary sensitization to the hapten diphenylcyclopropenone (DPC) in alopecia patients. Patient blood was sampled pre-sensitization (week 0) and at 2, 6 and about 24 weeks after DPC sensitization. For TCR sequencing, blood came from 25 to 35 alopecia patients at anywhere from one to four time points (pre-sensitization, 2, 6 and 24 weeks). What the work shows at the level of the full study, not this receptor alone: DPC sensitization did not change the number of TCRs with a frequency above 1 in 1000, and there was no evidence of changes in global repertoire structure. Patch test score correlated positively with the number of PT1 expanded TCRs, reaching significance at thresholds 8, 16 and 32 but not at 4. Repeated subsampling changed both the strength of the expansion versus patch-test correlation and the threshold at which that correlation became significant. All patients had alopecia, a presumed autoimmune disease, so their immune response might differ from that of healthy individuals. Compared with pre-sensitization or healthy control sets, expanded TCRs formed significantly more large CDR3 similarity clusters, which is consistent with antigen-driven responses.

The sample's time point, from its label and the paper: patch test 2, 6 weeks after DPC sensitization. The sample's treatment or condition, from its label and the paper: therapeutic diphenylcyclopropenone sensitization with weekly scalp DPC. Blood at each patch-test visit was drawn before the patch test was applied. Patients were eligible if aged 18 to 70, diagnosed with alopecia and judged suitable for DPC therapy, and pregnant patients were excluded. Total RNA was extracted from unfractionated whole blood that had been collected in Tempus Blood RNA tubes. Receptor libraries were prepared by RACE. Instrument used: NextSeq 500. During library preparation, unique molecular identifiers were attached to individual cDNA molecules so that TCRs could be counted quantitatively and reproducibly. From each blood RNA sample, both TCR alpha and TCR beta chains were sequenced. In the paper's pipeline: Samples had a median of about 96,000 TCRs, with a range from about 23,224 to 750,000. The Decombinator software suite was used to annotate V, J and CDR3 in the TCR reads. Every sample was subsampled to the same number of TCRs (28,000) for the PS versus PT1 abundance plots. TCRs were defined as expanded if absent before sensitization and observed at least eight times at the 2-week time point. TCRdb applied fastp at Q25 and MiXCR to the public reads, then kept only in-frame beta chains. Rows are unified per CDR3 protein, each entry keeping the most common DNA and genes. The V and J calls and clone size come from TCRdb's table, not from the authors' own analysis. Recorded for this sample are about 84,000 distinct CDR3 sequences; about 9.4% of them occurred a single time. The ten most abundant clones make up less than 5% of the sample.

To note about this clonotype: Its antigen is not yet known. Being one base from a much bigger clone, this may be a read error.

There are 12 amino acids in the CDR3, from cysteine to phenylalanine inclusive. CDR3 DNA is the only sequence kept; it has 36 bases, read in frame from the first base. Trimming at the junction amounts to 1 base on V and 5 bases on J, and the germline ends lie 6 bases apart. CDR1 SGHAT and CDR2 FQNNGV were looked up in the germline V gene. This clonotype was sampled from a woman aged 45-60 years with alopecia areata. Some clones in this sample may be carry-over from other donors' samples. In this chain, TRBV11-2 is recombined with TRBJ2-7, with no D gene named confidently. Sequenced here: whole blood, sampled in connection with sensitization to the hapten diphenylcyclopropenone (DPC). The CDR3 reads as follows: CASSLADNEQYF. The bases read TGTGCCAGCAGCTTAGCCGATAACGAGCAGTACTTC.